The sequence of this T cell receptor beta chain was determined in a study of blood T cell repertoires in COVID-19. Study-wide background: COVID-19 samples from acute and convalescent phases originated in the United States, Italy and Spain. In each case, the material was cDNA or gDNA derived from T cells, B-cell-depleted T cells, or PBMCs.

Authors' processing steps: Amplification of reference gene primers provided the estimated nucleated cell counts. Clones were sequenced by immunoSEQ multiplex PCR, and TCRdb holds only the in-frame ones, with some missing. V, J and clone size are taken as reported in that table, and D and trimming were inferred from the DNA itself. Seen here are 250,000 or so clones, around four fifths observed once, and the top ten hold approximately 4.5%. With V trimmed by 2 bases and J by 2 bases, 1 base remained unmatched. The CDR3 is made up of 14 amino acids. From germline, CDR1 is LNHNV and CDR2 YYDKDF (reference sequence).

The chain has TRBV15 and TRBJ2-3, with 7 bases matching TRBD2. The TCR originated in a woman aged 70-85 years with acute or convalescent COVID-19. The specimen was peripheral blood. Here the CDR3 DNA reads TGTGCCACCAGCAGACTAGCGGTCACAGATACGCAGTATTTT. It is translated as CATSRLAVTDTQYF.